The 19 T cell receptor beta chains presented below share a single source sample, sequenced in a study of human CD8 memory T cell subsets. With exhausted-like traits, TPEX cells were early memory CD8+ T cells that were CCR7+ PD-1+ TIGIT+. The TCR beta sequencing libraries came from UMI-labeled 5' RACE. Reanalyzing the 5' RACE reads, TCRdb keeps one entry per CDR3 protein, without DNA. The listing contains some 10,000 distinct CDR3 sequences. Sequencing was performed on CD8+ T cells from PBMCs. Receptors were obtained from a human donor in good health.

The chain couples TRBV6-2 or TRBV6-3 to TRBJ2-7; TCRdb's D gene call, TRBD2, goes unchecked for lack of DNA. Per the germline V gene, CDR1 is MNHEY and CDR2 is SVGEGT. CDR3 size: 16 residues. CDR3 residues: CASSPIGTSGTYEQYF.

This rearrangement joins TRBV7-9 to TRBJ1-2; TCRdb calls TRBD1, which cannot be checked without DNA. The germline CDR1 and CDR2 sequences are SEHNR and FQNEAQ (reference sequence). CDR3 length equals 16 residues. Here the CDR3 reads CASSLGTGGSNYGYTF. Together with reference TRBV7-9 and TRBJ1-2, the CDR3 gives the full variable domain: DTGVSQNPRHKITKRGQNVTFRCDPISEHNRLYWYRQTLGQGPEFLTYFQNEAQLEKSRLLSDRFSAERPKGSFSTLEIQRTEQGDSAMYLCASSLGTGGSNYGYTFGSGTRLTVV.

V and J are TRBV25-1 and TRBJ1-5. Germline CDR1 is MGHDK and CDR2 is SYGVNS. The CDR3 length is 12 residues. CDR3 sequence: CASSLKSGPQHF.

The chain combines TRBV14 with TRBJ2-7. Germline V gene lookup returns CDR1 SGHDN and CDR2 FVKESK. This CDR3 spans 15 amino acids. This CDR3 is CASSQDPLSSYEQYF.

The chain couples TRBV6-6 to TRBJ2-3. There are 15 residues in the CDR3. Looked up from germline, CDR1 is MNHNY and CDR2 is SVGAGI (reference sequence). The CDR3: CASSNFTRRTDTQYF.

The rearrangement links TRBV7-2 to TRBJ1-5. The CDR3 contains 15 residues. Germline-derived CDR1 and CDR2 are SGHTA and FQGNSA. The CDR3 reads CASSQGQGVGQPQHF.

The chain uses TRBV7-6 and TRBJ2-1; as DNA is missing, the TRBD2 call by TCRdb cannot be tested. The CDR3 consists of 15 residues. Germline V gene sequence: CDR1 SGHVS, CDR2 FNYEAQ. The CDR3 loop is CASSALAGDNYEQFF. Complete variable domain (other parts from reference TRBV7-6 and TRBJ2-1): GAGVSQSPRYKVTKRGQDVALRCDPISGHVSLYWYRQALGQGPEFLTYFNYEAQQDKSGLPNDRFSAERPEGSISTLTIQRTEQRDSAMYRCASSALAGDNYEQFFGPGTRLTVL.

The chain recombines TRBV7-9 with TRBJ1-1. CDR1 and CDR2 from the germline V gene are SEHNR and FQNEAQ (reference sequence). The CDR3 loop spans 11 amino acids. This CDR3 is CASSPPPEAFF.

The CDR3 spells CASSRQGALSYEQYF. This chain connects TRBV28 to TRBJ2-7; TCRdb picks TRBD1, but there is no DNA to check that call. Germline CDR1 reads MDHEN; CDR2 reads SYDVKM. This CDR3 has 15 residues.

The chain joins TRBV4-1 to TRBJ1-2; without DNA, the TCRdb call of TRBD1 cannot be checked. The CDR3 length is 15 residues. The germline V gene encodes CDR1 MGHRA and CDR2 YSYEKL. CDR3: CASSQNIGQGYGYTF.

Its frequency marks this clonotype as medium-sized. This chain links TRBV29-1 with TRBJ1-2; TCRdb picks TRBD1, but there is no DNA to check that call. This CDR3 is 12 amino acids long. The germline gives CDR1 SQVTM, CDR2 ANQGSEA. CDR3 protein: CSVPRGGYGYTF.

This clonotype counts as medium-sized by frequency. The V and J genes are TRBV20-1 and TRBJ1-2; TCRdb's assignment of TRBD1 cannot be checked, as there is no DNA. Germline CDR1 is DFQATT and CDR2 is SNEGSKA (reference sequence). The CDR3 has 14 amino acids. CDR3 region: CRAPQADVNYGYTF.

The J gene is TRBJ2-1, the V gene TRBV6-2 or TRBV6-3; lacking DNA, the TRBD1 call made by TCRdb goes unchecked. The CDR3 has 20 residues. Germline CDR1 is MNHEY and CDR2 is SVGEGT. This CDR3 reads CASRVTGTIKIRTENNEQFF.

J is TRBJ1-1 and V is TRBV13; TCRdb outputs TRBD1, but without DNA this stays unchecked. Germline loops: CDR1 PRHDT, CDR2 FYEKMQ (reference sequence). The CDR3 is made up of 15 amino acids. The CDR3 sequence: CASSARQGMNTEAFF.

This chain uses TRBV6-5 with TRBJ2-2. The CDR3 loop spans 15 amino acids. Looked up from germline, CDR1 is MNHEY and CDR2 is SVGAGI. The CDR3 here is CASSYSTLSTGELFF.

This chain joins TRBV28 and TRBJ1-5. The germline V gene encodes CDR1 MDHEN and CDR2 SYDVKM. The CDR3 covers 15 residues. This CDR3 is CASRLPTEANQPQHF. Combining the CDR3 with reference TRBV28 and TRBJ1-5 gives the whole variable domain DVKVTQSSRYLVKRTGEKVFLECVQDMDHENMFWYRQDPGLGLRLIYFSYDVKMKEKGDIPEGYSVSREKKERFSLILESASTNQTSMYLCASRLPTEANQPQHFGDGTRLSIL.

The genes are TRBV5-1 and TRBJ2-1; no DNA is available, so the TRBD1 call from TCRdb remains unchecked. This CDR3 contains 16 residues. In germline, CDR1 is SGHRS, CDR2 YFSETQ. The CDR3 sequence: CASSLAPGTGDNEQFF.

The chain combines TRBV5-1 with TRBJ1-5; TCRdb outputs TRBD1, but without DNA this stays unchecked. Germline loops: CDR1 SGHRS, CDR2 YFSETQ. CDR3 length equals 15 residues. CDR3 loop: CASSSGPGADQPQHF.

This chain uses TRBV29-1 with TRBJ2-1; the TRBD1 assignment by TCRdb is unverifiable without DNA. This CDR3 is 15 amino acids long. Per the germline V gene, CDR1 is SQVTM and CDR2 is ANQGSEA. The CDR3: CSVVTRDSSYNEQFF.